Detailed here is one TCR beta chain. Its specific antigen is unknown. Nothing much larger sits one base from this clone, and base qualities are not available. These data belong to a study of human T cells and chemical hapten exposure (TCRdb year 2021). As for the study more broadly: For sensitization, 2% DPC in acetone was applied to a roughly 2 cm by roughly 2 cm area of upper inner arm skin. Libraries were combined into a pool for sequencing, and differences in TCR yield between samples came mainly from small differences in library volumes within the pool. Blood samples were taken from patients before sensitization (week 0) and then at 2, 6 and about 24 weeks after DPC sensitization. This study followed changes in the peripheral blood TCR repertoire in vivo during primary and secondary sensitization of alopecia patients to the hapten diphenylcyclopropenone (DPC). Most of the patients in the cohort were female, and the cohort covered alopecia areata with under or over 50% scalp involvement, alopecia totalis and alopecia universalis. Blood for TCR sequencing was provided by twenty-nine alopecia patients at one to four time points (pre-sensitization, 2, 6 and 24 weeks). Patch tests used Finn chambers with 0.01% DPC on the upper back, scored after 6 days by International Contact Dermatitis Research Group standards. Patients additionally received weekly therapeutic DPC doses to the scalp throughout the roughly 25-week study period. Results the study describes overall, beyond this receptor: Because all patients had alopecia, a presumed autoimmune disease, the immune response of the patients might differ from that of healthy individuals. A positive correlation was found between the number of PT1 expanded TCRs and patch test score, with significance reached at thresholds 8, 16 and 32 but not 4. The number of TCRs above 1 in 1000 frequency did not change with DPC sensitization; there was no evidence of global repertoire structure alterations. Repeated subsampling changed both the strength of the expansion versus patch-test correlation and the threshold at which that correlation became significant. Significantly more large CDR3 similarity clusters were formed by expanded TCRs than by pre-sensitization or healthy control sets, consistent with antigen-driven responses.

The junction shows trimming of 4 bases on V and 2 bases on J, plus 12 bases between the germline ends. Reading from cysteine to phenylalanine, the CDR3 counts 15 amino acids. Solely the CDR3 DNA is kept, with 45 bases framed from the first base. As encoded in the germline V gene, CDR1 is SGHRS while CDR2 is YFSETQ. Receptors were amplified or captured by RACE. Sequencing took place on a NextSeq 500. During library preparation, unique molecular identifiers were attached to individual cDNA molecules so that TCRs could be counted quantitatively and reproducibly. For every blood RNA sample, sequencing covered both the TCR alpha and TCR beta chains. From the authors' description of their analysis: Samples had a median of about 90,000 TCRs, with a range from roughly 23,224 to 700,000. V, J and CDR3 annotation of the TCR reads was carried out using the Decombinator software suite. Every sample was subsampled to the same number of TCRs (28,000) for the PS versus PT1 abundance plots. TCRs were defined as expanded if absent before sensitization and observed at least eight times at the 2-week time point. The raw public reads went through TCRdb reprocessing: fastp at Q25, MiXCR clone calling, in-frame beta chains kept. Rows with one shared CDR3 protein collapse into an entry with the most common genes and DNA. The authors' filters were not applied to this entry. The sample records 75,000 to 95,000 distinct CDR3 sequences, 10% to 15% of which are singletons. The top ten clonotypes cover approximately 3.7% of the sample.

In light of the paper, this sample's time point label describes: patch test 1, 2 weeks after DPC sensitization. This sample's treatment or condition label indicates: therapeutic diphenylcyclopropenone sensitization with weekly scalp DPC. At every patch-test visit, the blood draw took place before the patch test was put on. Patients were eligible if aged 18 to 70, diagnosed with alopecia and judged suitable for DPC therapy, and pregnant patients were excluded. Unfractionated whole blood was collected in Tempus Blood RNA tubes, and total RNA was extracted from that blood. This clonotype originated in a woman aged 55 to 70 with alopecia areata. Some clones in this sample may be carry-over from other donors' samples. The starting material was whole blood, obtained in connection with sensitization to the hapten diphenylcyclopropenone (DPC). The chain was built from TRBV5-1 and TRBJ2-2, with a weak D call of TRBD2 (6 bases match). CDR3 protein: CASSGGTANTGELFF. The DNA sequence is TGCGCCAGCAGCGGAGGGACGGCTAACACCGGGGAGCTGTTTTTT.